This T cell receptor beta chain was retrieved from a study of cytomegalovirus exposure and HLA in healthy donors. Across the study: The study's early data release held about 77 million unique TCRs from HLA-typed donors.

Study-wide results and caveats: TRBV6-2, TRBV6-3 and some other V segments were unresolvable in 87-base-pair reads.

This CDR3 has 12 residues. Germline loops: CDR1 SNHLY, CDR2 FYNNEI. V was cut by 9 bases and J by 5 bases, with 12 bases left in between. A remark on this clone: What it binds is not known.

In the PCR, 60 Vbeta and 13 Jbeta primers were used. Sequencing used immunoSEQ multiplex PCR; TCRdb keeps in-frame clones, though not all of them. Of almost 200,000 clones listed, 70% to 80% were seen once; the top ten hold approximately 2%. The sequenced material came from PBMCs. The origin of this receptor is a man aged 30-40 years in good health and CMV-seronegative. This chain uses TRBV2 with TRBJ2-3; D is unclear. CDR3 sequence reads: CASADFGDTQYF. CDR3 sequence (DNA): TGTGCCAGTGCGGATTTTGGAGATACGCAGTATTTT.